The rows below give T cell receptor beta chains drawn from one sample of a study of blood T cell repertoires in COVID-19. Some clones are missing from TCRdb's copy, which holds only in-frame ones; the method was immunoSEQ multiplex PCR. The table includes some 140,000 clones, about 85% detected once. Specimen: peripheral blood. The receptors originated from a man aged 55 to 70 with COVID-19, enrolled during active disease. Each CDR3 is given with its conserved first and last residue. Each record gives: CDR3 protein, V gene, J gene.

CDR3 protein: CASSMFFTPGLSSYEQYF
V gene: TRBV19
J gene: TRBJ2-7

CDR3 protein: CASSPVVAVNTDTQYF
V gene: TRBV18
J gene: TRBJ2-3

CDR3 protein: CASSYPGQPNYGYTF
V gene: TRBV6-2/TRBV6-3
J gene: TRBJ1-2

CDR3 protein: CASRETGTSGTYEQYF
V gene: TRBV2
J gene: TRBJ2-7

CDR3 protein: CASSKGAGANTDTQYF
V gene: TRBV5-1
J gene: TRBJ2-3

CDR3 protein: CASSTQTSNSPLHF
V gene: TRBV6-5
J gene: TRBJ1-6

CDR3 protein: CSVIPNSNQPQHF
V gene: TRBV29-1
J gene: TRBJ1-5

CDR3 protein: CASSSSRKPGSQETQYF
V gene: TRBV7-2
J gene: TRBJ2-5

CDR3 protein: CASSTRRSSYNEQFF
V gene: TRBV6-5
J gene: TRBJ2-1

CDR3 protein: CASSIRELQPQHF
V gene: TRBV19
J gene: TRBJ1-5

CDR3 protein: CAWSVRGARTDTQYF
V gene: TRBV30
J gene: TRBJ2-3

CDR3 protein: CASSPGRNNQPQHF
V gene: TRBV18
J gene: TRBJ1-5

CDR3 protein: CASSRSGANTEAFF
V gene: TRBV3-1/TRBV3-2
J gene: TRBJ1-1

CDR3 protein: CASSDPFVGQGANYEQYF
V gene: TRBV6-1
J gene: TRBJ2-7

CDR3 protein: CASTPGTGGTYEQYF
V gene: TRBV6-5
J gene: TRBJ2-7